This T cell receptor (beta chain) was identified during a study of blood T cells in healthy people across ages. Overall study results and limits: Changes seen in expanded clonotypes were possibly confounded by donor CMV status left unknown. Considered underestimates were the diversity estimates obtained from one million T cells. Naive T cell percentage by flow cytometry tracked strongly with beta diversity.

This clonotype occurred once. Antigen: not known. Then a second PCR, running roughly 7 to 11 cycles, was carried out with a sample-barcoded 5' primer and a J-beta primer mix. Via MiXCR, TCRdb re-called the 5' RACE reads, giving one row per CDR3 protein. This sample yields 1,300,000 or so distinct CDR3 sequences, of which approximately 59% are seen a single time; more than 6% belongs to the top ten. CDR1 is MNHNS, CDR2 SASEGT, per germline. The CDR3 spans 19 residues. V shed 6 bases, J shed 4 bases, and the junction held 17 bases outside the gene matches. The sequenced sample consisted of blood. This TCR derives from a man between 18 and 35 years old in good health. The chain has TRBV6-1 and TRBJ2-6; TRBD1 matches 8 bases. The CDR3 bases are TGTGCCAGCAGCCGACGACCGGGACAGGTTCATAACGGGGCCAACGTCCTGACTTTC. Protein product: CASSRRPGQVHNGANVLTF.